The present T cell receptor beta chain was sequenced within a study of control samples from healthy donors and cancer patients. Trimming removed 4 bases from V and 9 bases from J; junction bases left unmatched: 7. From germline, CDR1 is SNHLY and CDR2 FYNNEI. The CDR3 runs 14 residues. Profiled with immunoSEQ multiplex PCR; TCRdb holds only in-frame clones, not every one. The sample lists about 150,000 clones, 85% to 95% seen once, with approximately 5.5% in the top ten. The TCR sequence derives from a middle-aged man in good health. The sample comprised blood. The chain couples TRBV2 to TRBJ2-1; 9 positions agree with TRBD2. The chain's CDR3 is CASSVGLASGEQFF. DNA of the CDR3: TGTGCCAGCAGTGTGGGACTAGCTAGCGGTGAGCAGTTCTTC.